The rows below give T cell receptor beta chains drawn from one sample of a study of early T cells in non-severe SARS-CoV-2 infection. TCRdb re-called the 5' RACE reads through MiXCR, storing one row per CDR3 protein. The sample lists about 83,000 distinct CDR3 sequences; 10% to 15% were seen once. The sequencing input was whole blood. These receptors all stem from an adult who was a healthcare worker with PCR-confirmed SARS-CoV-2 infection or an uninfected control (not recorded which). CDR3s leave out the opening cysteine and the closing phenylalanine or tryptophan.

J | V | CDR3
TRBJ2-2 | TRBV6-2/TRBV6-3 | ASSYNTQLTGELF
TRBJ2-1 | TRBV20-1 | SAQPGLYNEQF
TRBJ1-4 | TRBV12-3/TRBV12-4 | ASSLYSIEKLF
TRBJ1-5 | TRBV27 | ASATQGFNQPQH
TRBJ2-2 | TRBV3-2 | ASSQDCLAGHTGELF
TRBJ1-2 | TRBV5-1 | ASSLVAGALQSTGYT
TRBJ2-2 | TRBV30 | AWRRGSGSGELF
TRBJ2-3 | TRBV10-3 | AIRGDTQY
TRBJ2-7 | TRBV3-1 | ASSQDSASSYEQY
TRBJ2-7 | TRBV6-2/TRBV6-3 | ASNGGSYEQY
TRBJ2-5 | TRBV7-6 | ASSLLKQGEETQY
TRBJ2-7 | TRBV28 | ASSPRPQQASSYEQY
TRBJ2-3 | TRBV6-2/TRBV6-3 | ASGAGDTQY
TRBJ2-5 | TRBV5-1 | ASSLTGESQY
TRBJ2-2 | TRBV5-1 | ASSLPWDRLSNTGELF
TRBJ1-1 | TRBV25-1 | ASSDRGVTEAF
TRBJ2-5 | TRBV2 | ASSEREGGSLKETQY
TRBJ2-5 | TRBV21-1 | ASSSIFRPGLAGVETQY
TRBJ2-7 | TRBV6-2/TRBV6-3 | ASSYSSREQY
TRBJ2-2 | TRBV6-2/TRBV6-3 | ASRDRAAGELF
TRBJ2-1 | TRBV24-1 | ATGMTGYNEQF
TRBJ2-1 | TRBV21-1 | ASSMQSGGASYNEQF
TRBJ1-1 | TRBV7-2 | ASSLEFGTGNTEAF
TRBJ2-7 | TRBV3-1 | ASRGAGEQY
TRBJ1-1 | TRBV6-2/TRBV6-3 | ASSYELGGRTEAF
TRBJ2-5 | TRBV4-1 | ASSPTGGDQETQY
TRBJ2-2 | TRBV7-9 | ASSLARSNTGELF
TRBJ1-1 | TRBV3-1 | ASSQDPRFEAF
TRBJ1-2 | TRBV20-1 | SASTGTVIPYT
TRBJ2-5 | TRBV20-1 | SARVQTAGETQY
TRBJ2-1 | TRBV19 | ASSIRAGGNNEQF
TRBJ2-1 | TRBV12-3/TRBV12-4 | ASSLVLAIYNEQF
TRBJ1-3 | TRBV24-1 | ATSDAGSEAHSGNTIY
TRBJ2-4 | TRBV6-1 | ASSLAGKNIQY
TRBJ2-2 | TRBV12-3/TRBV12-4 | ASSQSGGLTGELF
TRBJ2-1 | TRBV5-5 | ASSLAMAFDEQF
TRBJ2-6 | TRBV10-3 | AITRNKTRGGANVLT
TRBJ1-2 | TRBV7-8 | ASSRRGEIYGYT
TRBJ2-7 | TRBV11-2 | ASSSNGGLAGGLGGYEQY
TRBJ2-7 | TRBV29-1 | SVRREGHEQY
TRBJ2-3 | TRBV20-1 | SAEDPPDTQY
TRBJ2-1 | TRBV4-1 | ASSQDSGGLNDNEQF
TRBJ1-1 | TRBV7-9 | ASSQQGVTEAF
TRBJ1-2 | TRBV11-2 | ASSTGTTGGGYGYT
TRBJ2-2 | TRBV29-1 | SVAQGRTGELF
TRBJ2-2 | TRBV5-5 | ASSRSGRNTGELF
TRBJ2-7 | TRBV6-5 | ASTRLPRTDLDEQY
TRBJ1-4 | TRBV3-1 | ASSQGTGEGEKLF
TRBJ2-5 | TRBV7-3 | ASSLGPGREETQY